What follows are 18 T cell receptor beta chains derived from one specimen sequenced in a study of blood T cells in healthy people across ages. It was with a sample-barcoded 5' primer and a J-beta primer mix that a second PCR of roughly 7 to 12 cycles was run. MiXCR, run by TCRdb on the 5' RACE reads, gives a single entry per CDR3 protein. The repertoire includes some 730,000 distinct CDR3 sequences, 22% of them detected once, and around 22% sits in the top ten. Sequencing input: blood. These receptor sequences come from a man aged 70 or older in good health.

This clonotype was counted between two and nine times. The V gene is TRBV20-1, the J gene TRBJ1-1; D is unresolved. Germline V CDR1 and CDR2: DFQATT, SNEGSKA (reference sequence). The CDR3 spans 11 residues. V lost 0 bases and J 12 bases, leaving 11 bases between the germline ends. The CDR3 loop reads CSAREAPWTFF. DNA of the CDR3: TGCAGTGCTAGAGAGGCCCCATGGACTTTCTTT.

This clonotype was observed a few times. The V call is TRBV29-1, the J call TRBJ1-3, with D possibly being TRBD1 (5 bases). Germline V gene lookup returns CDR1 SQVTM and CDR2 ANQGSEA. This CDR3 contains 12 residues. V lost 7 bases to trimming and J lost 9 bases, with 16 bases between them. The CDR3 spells CSGGHPGGTIYF. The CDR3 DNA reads TGCAGCGGAGGACATCCTGGGGGCACCATATATTTT.

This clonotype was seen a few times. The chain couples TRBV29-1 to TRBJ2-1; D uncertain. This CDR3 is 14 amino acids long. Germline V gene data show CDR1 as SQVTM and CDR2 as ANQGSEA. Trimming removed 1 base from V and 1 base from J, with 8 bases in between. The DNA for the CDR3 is TGCAGCGTTGAAGGGTTGGCATCCTACAATGAGCAGTTCTTC. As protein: CSVEGLASYNEQFF.

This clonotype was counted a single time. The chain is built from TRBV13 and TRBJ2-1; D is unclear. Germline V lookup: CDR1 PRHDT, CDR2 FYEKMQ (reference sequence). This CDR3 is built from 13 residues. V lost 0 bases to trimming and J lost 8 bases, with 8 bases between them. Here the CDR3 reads CASSLGRSYEQFF. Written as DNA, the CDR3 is TGTGCCAGCAGCTTAGGCCGCAGCTATGAGCAGTTCTTC.

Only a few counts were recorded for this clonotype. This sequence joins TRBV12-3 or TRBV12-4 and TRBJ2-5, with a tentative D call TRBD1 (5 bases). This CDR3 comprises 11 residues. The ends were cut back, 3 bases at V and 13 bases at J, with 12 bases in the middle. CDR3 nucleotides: TGTGCCAGCAGTTTTGCTGGCCAGGGGTACTTC. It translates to CASSFAGQGYF.

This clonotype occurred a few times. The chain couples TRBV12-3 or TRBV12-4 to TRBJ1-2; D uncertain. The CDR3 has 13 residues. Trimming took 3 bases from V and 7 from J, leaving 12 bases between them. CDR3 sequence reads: CASSFSGLVGYTF. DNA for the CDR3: TGTGCCAGCAGTTTTTCTGGACTCGTTGGCTACACCTTC.

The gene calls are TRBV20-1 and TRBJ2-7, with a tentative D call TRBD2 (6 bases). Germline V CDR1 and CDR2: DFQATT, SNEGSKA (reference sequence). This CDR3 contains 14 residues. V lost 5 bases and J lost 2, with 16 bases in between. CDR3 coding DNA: TGCAGTGCTGCCATGCCGGGAGACGCCTACGAGCAGTACGTC. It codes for CSAAMPGDAYEQYV.

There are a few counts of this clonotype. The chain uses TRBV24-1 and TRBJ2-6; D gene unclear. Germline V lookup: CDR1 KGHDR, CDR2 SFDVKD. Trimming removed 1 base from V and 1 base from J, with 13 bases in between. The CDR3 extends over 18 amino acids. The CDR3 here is CATSDFDTRISGANVLTF. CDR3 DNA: TGTGCCACCAGTGATTTCGACACCCGGATATCTGGGGCCAACGTCCTGACTTTC.

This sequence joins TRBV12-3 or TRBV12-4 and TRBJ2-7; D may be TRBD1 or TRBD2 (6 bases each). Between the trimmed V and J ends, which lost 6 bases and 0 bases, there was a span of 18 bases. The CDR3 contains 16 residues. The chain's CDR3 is CASSPSGAVSSYEQYF. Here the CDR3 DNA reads TGTGCCAGCAGCCCATCGGGGGCGGTGAGCTCCTACGAGCAGTACTTC.

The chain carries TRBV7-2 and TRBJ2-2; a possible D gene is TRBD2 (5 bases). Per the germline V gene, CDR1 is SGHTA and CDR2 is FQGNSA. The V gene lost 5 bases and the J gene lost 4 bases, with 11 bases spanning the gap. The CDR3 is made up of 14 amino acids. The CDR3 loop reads CASSPGLLTGELFF. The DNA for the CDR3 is TGTGCCAGCAGCCCTGGACTTCTCACCGGGGAGCTGTTTTTT.

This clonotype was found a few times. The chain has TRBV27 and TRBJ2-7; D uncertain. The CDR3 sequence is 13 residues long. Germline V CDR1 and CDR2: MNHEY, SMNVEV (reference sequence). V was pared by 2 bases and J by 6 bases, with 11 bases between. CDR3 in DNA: TGTGCCAGCAGTTTAAGGCGGTCACGCGAGCAGTACTTC. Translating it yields CASSLRRSREQYF.

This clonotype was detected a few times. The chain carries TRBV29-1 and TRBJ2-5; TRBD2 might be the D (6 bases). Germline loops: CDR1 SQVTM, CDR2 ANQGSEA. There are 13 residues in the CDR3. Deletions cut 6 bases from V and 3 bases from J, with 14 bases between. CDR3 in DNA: TGCAGCGTAGCCCGTAGCGGAGAAGAGACCCAGTACTTC. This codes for CSVARSGEETQYF.

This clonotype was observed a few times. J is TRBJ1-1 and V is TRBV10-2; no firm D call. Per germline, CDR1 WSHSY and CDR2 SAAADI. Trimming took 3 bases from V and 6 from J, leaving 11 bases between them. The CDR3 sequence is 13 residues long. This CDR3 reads CASSEVPRSEAFF. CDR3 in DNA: TGCGCCAGCAGTGAAGTGCCCCGCTCTGAAGCTTTCTTT.

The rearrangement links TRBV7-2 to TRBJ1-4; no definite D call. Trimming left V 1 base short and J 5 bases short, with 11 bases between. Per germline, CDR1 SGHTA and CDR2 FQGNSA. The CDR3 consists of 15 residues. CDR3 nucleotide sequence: TGTGCCAGCAGCTTAGTCCCCTCCGGCAATGAAAAACTGTTTTTT. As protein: CASSLVPSGNEKLFF.

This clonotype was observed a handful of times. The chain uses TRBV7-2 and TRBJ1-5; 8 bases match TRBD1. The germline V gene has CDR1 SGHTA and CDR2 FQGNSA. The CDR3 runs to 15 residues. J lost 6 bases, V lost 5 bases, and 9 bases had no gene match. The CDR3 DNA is TGTGCCAGCAGCGCGACAGGGGAGGTTAGTCAGCCCCAGCATTTT. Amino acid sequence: CASSATGEVSQPQHF.

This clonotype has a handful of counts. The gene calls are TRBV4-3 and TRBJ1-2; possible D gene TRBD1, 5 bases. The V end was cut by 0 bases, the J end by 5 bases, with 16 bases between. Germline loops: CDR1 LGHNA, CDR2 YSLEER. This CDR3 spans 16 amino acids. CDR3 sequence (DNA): TGCGCCAGCAGCCAAGATTCTAAGGGGTCGGGGTATGGCTACACCTTC. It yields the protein CASSQDSKGSGYGYTF.

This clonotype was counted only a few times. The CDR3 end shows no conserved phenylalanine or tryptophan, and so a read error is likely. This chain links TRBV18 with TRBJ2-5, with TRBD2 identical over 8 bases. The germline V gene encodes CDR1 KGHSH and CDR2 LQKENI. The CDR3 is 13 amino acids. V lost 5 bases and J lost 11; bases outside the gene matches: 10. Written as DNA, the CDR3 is TGTGCCAGCTCAGCCGGACTAGCCGAAGAGCAGTACGTC. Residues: CASSAGLAEEQYV.

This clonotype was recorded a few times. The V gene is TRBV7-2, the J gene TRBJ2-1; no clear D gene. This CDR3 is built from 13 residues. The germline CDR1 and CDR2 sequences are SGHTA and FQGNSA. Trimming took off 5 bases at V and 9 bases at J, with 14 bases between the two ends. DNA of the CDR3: TGTGCCAGCAGCCCGACTCTCGGTGGTGAGCAGTTCTTC. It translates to CASSPTLGGEQFF.